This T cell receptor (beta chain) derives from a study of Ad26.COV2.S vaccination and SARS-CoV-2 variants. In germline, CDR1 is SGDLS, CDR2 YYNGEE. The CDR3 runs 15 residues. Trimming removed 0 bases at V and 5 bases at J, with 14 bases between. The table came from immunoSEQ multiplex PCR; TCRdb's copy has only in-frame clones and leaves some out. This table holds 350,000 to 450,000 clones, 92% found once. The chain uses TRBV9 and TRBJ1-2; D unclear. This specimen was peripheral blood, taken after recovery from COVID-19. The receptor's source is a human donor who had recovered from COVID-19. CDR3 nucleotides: TGTGCCAGCAGCGTAGAAATAGATCCCCTTTATGGCTACACCTTC. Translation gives CASSVEIDPLYGYTF.